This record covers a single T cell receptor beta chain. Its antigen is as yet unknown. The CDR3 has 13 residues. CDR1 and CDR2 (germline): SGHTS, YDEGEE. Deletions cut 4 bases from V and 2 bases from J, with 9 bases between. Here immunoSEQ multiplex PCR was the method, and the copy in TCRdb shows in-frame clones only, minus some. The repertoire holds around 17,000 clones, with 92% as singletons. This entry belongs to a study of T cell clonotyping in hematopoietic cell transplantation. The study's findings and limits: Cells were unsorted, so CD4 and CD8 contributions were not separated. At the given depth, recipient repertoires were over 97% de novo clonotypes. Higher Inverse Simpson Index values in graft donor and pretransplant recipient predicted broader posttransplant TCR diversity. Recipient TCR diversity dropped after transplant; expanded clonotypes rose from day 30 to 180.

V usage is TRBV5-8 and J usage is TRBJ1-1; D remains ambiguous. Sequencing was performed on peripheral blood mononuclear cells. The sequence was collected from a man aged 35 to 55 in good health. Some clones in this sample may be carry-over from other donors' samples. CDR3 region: CASSAVANTEAFF. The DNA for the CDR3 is TGTGCCAGCAGCGCCGTCGCTAACACTGAAGCTTTCTTT.